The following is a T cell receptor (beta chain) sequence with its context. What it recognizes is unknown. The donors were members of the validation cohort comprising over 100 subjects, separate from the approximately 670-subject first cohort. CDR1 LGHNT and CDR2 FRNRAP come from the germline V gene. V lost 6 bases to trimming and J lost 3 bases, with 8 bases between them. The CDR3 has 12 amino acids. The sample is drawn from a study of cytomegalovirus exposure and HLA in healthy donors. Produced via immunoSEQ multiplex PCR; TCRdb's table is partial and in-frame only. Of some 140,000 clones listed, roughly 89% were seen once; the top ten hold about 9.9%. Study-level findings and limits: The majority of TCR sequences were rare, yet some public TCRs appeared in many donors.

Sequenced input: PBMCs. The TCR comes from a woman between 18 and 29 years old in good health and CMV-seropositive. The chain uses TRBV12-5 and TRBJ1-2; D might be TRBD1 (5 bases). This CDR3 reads CASGRDYYGYTF. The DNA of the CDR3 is TGTGCTAGTGGCCGGGACTACTATGGCTACACCTTC.